This T cell receptor (beta chain) came from a study of blood T cell repertoires in COVID-19. All enrollees were roughly 18 to 89 years old and from 24 US areas. Researchers sorted participants into cohorts using their self-reported clinical history. No more than 2 weeks before study entry, exposed participants had met a case of COVID-19. Per the original data handling: From reference gene primer amplification, estimates of nucleated cell counts were derived. TCRdb's copy holds only in-frame clones and misses some; the assay was immunoSEQ multiplex PCR. D and trimming come from the DNA, and the V and J calls and clone size come from that table. The sample holds some 150,000 clones, about 80% seen once. This clone was counted once. This CDR3 contains 16 residues. The germline gives CDR1 SGHRS, CDR2 YFSETQ. V gave up 1 base and J gave up 4 bases, with 17 bases separating them.

This clonotype was obtained from a woman aged 18-35 years who had been exposed to COVID-19. The chain links TRBV5-1 to TRBJ1-2, with D possibly TRBD1 on 6 matching bases. The sample consisted of PBMCs or T cells enriched from blood (not recorded which). The CDR3 region has the DNA TGCGCCAGCAGCTTGATCGGGGCAGGGGTGATCTATGGCTACACCTTC. The encoded protein is CASSLIGAGVIYGYTF.